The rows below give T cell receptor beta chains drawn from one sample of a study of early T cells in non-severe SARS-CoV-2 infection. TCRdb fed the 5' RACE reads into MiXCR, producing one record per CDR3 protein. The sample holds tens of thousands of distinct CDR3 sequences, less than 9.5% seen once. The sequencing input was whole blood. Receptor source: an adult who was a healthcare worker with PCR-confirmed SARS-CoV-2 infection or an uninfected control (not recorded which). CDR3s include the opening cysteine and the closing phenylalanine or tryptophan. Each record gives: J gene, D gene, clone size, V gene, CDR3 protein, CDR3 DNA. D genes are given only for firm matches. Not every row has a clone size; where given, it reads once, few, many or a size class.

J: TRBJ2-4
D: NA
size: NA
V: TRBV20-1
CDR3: CSASLPGDIQYF
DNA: TGCAGTGCCAGCCTCCCGGGGGACATTCAGTACTTC

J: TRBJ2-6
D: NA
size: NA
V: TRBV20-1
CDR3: CSAGRGISSGANVLTF
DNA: TGCAGTGCCGGAAGGGGGATTTCGTCTGGGGCCAACGTCCTGACTTTC

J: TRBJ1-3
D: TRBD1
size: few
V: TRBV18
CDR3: CASSPYGQGFGNTIYF
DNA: TGTGCCAGCTCACCATACGGACAGGGTTTCGGAAACACCATATATTTT

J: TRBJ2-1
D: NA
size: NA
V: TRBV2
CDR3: CANSEAAIGPNEQFF
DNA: TGTGCCAACAGTGAAGCGGCTATAGGCCCGAATGAGCAGTTCTTC

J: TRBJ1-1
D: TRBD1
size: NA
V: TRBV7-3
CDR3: CASSLRGGTGLLNTEAFF
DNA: TGTGCCAGCAGCTTAAGAGGCGGGACAGGGCTATTGAACACTGAAGCTTTCTTT

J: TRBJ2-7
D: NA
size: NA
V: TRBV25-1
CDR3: CASGVNSYEQYF
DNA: TGTGCCAGCGGCGTAAACTCCTACGAGCAGTACTTC

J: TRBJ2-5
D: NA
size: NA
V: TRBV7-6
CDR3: CASSLARSTRGQETQYF
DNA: TGTGCCAGCAGCTTAGCCCGTTCCACTAGGGGACAAGAGACCCAGTACTTC

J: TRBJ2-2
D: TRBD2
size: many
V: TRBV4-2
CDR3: CASSQGASGGDTGELFF
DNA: TGTGCCAGCAGCCAAGGGGCTAGCGGGGGGGACACCGGGGAGCTGTTTTTT

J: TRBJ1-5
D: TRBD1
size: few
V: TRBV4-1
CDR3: CASSPRDRGVQPQHF
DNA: TGCGCCAGCAGCCCCCGGGACAGGGGAGTTCAGCCCCAGCATTTT

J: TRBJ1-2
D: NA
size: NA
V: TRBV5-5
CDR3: CASSFSQGRDQANYGYTF
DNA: TGTGCCAGCAGCTTTAGCCAAGGCAGGGACCAAGCTAACTATGGCTACACCTTC

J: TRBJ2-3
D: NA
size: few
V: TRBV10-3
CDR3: CAIRQVFADTQYF
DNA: TGTGCCATCAGGCAGGTCTTTGCAGATACGCAGTATTTT

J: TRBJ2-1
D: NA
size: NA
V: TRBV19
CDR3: CASSIDPPLEQFF
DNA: TGTGCCAGTAGTATAGATCCCCCCCTGGAGCAGTTCTTC

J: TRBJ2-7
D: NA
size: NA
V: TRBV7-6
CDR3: CASSLVPTYEQYF
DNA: TGTGCCAGCAGCTTGGTCCCGACCTACGAGCAGTACTTC

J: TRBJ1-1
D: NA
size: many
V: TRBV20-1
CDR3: CSAKAPNTEAFF
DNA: TGCAGTGCGAAGGCACCGAACACTGAAGCTTTCTTT

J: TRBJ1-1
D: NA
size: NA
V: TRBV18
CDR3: CASSENREAVAFF
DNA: TGTGCCAGCTCAGAGAACAGGGAGGCGGTAGCTTTCTTT

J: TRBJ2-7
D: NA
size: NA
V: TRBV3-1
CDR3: CASSPRQNYEQYF
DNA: TGTGCCAGCAGCCCCCGACAGAACTACGAGCAGTACTTC

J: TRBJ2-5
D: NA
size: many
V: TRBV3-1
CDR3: CASSHAETQYF
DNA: TGTGCCAGCAGCCACGCAGAGACCCAGTACTTC

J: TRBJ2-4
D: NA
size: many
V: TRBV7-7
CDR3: CASSLVDWTAKGNIQYF
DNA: TGTGCCAGCAGCTTAGTGGACTGGACAGCCAAGGGAAACATTCAGTACTTC

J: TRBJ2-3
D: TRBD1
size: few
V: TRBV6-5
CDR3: CASRLNPWTGGADTQYF
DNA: TGTGCCAGCAGACTCAACCCGTGGACAGGGGGCGCAGATACGCAGTATTTT

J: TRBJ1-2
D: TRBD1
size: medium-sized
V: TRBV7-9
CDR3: CASRQQGMVGYTF
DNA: TGTGCCAGCAGACAACAGGGGATGGTTGGCTACACCTTC

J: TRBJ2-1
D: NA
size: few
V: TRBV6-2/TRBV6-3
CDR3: CASSPDYYNEQFF
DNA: TGTGCCAGCAGTCCGGACTACTACAATGAGCAGTTCTTC

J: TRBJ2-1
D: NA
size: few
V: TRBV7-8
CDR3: CASSLGSSSKQRNEQFF
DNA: TGTGCCAGCAGCTTAGGATCTTCGTCAAAACAGAGGAATGAGCAGTTCTTC

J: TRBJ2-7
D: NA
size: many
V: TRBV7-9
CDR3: CASSSRTHKVYEQYF
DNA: TGTGCCAGCAGCTCCCGGACCCATAAAGTTTACGAGCAGTACTTC

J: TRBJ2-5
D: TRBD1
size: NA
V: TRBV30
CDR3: CAWSLGQGASQETQYF
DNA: TGTGCCTGGAGCCTCGGACAGGGGGCATCCCAAGAGACCCAGTACTTC

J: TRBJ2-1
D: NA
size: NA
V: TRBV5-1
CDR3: CASSPSGPSYNEQFF
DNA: TGCGCCAGCAGCCCTTCGGGCCCCTCCTACAATGAGCAGTTCTTC

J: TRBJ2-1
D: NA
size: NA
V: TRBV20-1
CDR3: CSARDVDTSYNEQFF
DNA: TGCAGTGCTAGAGATGTGGATACCTCCTACAATGAGCAGTTCTTC

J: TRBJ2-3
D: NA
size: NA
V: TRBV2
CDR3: CASSVVLATQYF
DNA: TGTGCCAGCAGTGTAGTCCTGGCTACGCAGTATTTT

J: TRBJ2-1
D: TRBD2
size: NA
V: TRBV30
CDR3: CAWRELAGVYNEQFF
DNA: TGTGCCTGGAGGGAACTAGCGGGGGTCTACAATGAGCAGTTCTTC

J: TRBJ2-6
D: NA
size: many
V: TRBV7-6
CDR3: CASSLAGAGANVLTF
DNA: TGTGCCAGCAGCTTAGCAGGGGCTGGGGCCAACGTCCTGACTTTC

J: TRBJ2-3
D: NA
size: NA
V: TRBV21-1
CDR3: CASSTTATGTTDTQYF
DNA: TGTGCCAGCAGCACAACAGCAACAGGCACCACAGATACGCAGTATTTT

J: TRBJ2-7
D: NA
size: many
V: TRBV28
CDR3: CASSSPPRGNSYEQYF
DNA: TGTGCCAGCAGTTCCCCGCCAAGAGGAAATAGCTACGAGCAGTACTTC

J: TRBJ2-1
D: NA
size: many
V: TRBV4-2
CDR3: CASSQIIYDPPFF
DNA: TGTGCCAGCAGCCAAATAATATACGATCCCCCGTTCTTC

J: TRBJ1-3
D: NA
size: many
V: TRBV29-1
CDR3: CSVVGFGGQENTIYF
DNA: TGCAGCGTTGTGGGATTCGGGGGGCAAGAAAACACCATATATTTT

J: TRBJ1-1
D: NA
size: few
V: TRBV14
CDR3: CASSLTLDWLNTEAFF
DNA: TGTGCCAGCAGCCTTACTCTGGACTGGCTGAACACTGAAGCTTTCTTT

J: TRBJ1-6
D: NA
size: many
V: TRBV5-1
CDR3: CASSPQWGGNSPLHF
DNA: TGCGCCAGCAGCCCCCAATGGGGGGGGAATTCACCCCTCCACTTT

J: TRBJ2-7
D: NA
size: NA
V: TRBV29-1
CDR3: CSVEGWSYPYEQYF
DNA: TGCAGCGTCGAAGGCTGGTCTTACCCCTACGAGCAGTACTTC

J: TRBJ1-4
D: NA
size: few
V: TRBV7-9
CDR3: CANTDGFNEKLFF
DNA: TGTGCCAACACCGACGGATTTAATGAAAAACTGTTTTTT

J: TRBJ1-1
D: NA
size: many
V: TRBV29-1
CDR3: CSVEGGWNTEAFF
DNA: TGCAGCGTTGAAGGCGGATGGAACACTGAAGCTTTCTTT

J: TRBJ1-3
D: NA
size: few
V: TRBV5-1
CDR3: CASRTTAQGENTIYF
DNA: TGCGCCAGCCGGACCACAGCACAAGGTGAAAACACCATATATTTT